This is a list of T cell receptor beta chains from one sample in a study of blood T cell repertoires in COVID-19. TCRdb keeps only in-frame clones here, not all; method: immunoSEQ multiplex PCR. Among 85,000 to 130,000 clones listed, 65% to 75% were seen once. Sequencing was done on a sample of peripheral blood. The receptors originated from a human donor with acute or convalescent COVID-19. The donor label of this sample is uncertain. The conserved cysteine and the conserved F or W are not part of the CDR3 here. Each record gives: V gene, J gene, CDR3 protein.

TRBV5-1	TRBJ1-1	ASSLPGSNTEAF
TRBV27	TRBJ1-5	ASSPQGNQPQH
TRBV12-3/TRBV12-4	TRBJ2-3	ASSFRTGTQY
TRBV4-1	TRBJ1-1	ASTLRTGTGNTEAF
TRBV28	TRBJ2-7	ASSPDFDEQY
TRBV28	TRBJ1-3	ASSFQGVNTIY
TRBV9	TRBJ1-3	ASSHQGSSGNTIY
TRBV7-8	TRBJ1-1	ASSLEGDNTEAF
TRBV9	TRBJ1-2	ASSPQTGSLDYGYT
TRBV30	TRBJ1-6	AWKNRQGVRSPLH
TRBV4-2	TRBJ1-6	ANLRGRTYNSPLH
TRBV18	TRBJ2-3	ASRDRGADTQY
TRBV5-5	TRBJ1-6	ASSPAGGGFSSPLH
TRBV2	TRBJ1-5	ASSVSRDQPQH
TRBV2	TRBJ2-2	ASSDRDRSTGELF
TRBV24-1	TRBJ2-3	ATKAGPSGGDTQY
TRBV5-1	TRBJ1-1	ASSFGRTGNTEAF
TRBV30	TRBJ2-1	AWRPRLGAGSYNEQF
TRBV11-2	TRBJ2-7	ASSFGEYEQY
TRBV27	TRBJ1-4	ASRRSLGGEKLF
TRBV7-9	TRBJ2-5	ASSLGQGVKTQY
TRBV5-4	TRBJ1-2	ASSHGQGALYGYT
TRBV5-1	TRBJ2-7	ASSAGPESEQY
TRBV19	TRBJ2-6	ASKETGSISGANVLT
TRBV12-3/TRBV12-4	TRBJ2-3	ASRRQTDTQY
TRBV2	TRBJ1-1	ASSDSGGRPEAF
TRBV18	TRBJ1-2	ASRDRGFYGYT
TRBV5-5	TRBJ2-3	ASTSSTDTQY
TRBV2	TRBJ2-5	ASSAYRSQETQY
TRBV11-2	TRBJ2-3	ASSSSGSRSTDTQY
TRBV2	TRBJ2-2	ASKGTVNTGELF
TRBV27	TRBJ2-6	ASSSGGLSGANVLT